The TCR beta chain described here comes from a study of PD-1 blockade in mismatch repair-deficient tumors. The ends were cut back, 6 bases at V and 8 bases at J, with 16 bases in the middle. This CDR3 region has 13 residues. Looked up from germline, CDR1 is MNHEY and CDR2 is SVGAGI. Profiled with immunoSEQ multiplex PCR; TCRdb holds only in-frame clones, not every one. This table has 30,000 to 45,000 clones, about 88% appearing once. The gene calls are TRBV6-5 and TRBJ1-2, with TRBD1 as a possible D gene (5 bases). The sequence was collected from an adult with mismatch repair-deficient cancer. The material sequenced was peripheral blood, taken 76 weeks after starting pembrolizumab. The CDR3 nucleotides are TGTGCCAGCAGACCGGGGCGGAGAGGGGGCTACACCTTC. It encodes CASRPGRRGGYTF.